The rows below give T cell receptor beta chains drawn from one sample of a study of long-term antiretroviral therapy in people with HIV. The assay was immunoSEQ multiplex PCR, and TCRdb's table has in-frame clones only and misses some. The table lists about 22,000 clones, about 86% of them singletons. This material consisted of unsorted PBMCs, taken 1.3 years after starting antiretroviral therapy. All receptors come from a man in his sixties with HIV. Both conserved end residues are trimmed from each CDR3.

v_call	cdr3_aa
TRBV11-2	ASSPGGVYQPQH
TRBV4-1	ASSHWSSTDTQY
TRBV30	AWSPGLAGEQY
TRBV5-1	ASSSGPGYEQY
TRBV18	ASSFWDLNTGELF
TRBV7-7	ASSTSGTQY
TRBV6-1	ASSPDIGETQY
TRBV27	ASSLSTGGQETQY
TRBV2	ASKRTLSYEQY
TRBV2	ASSVTGDYEQY
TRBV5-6	ASSLGLAGGLRNEQF
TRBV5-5	ASSRGQGLSYEQY
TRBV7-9	ASSSGTGDYNEQF
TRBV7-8	ASSGQGGNTIY
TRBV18	ASSPRQAGMNTEAF
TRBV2	ASSEDGYT
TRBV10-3	ATKSGTGDNQPQH
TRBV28	ASSLINTGELF
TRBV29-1	SVRSGETYGYT
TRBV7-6	ASSRGLRTLAGDTQY
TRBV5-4	ASSPWGGTGELF
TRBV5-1	ASSRRGINQETQY
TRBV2	ASSGQGPYEQY
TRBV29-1	SVRDRGGFNEQF
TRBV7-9	ASSQQGAKYEQY
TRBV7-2	ASSLAAATYEQY
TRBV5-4	ASSRGGREYSNQPQH
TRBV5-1	ASSSRVGGEKLF
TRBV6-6	ASSYSARALEQY
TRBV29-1	SANRAQETQY
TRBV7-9	ASSLAGAATNEKLF
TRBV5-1	ASSHAIFSGGSYNEQF
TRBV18	ASSPNIGEGSYEQY
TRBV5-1	ASSLEGKPITDTQY
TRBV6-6	ASSVTGVLYGYT
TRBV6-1	ASSDNGRALLETQY
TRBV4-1	ASSQESGVNQPQH
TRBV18	ASSPDRTYYEQY
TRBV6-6	ASSYGWGSFGEQY
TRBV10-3	AIRGAGGTGELF
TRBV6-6	ASSQGAAGQPQH
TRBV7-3	ASSPTGGSGYT
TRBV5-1	ASSSRTAVNTEAF
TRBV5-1	ASSLGLAGGQETQY
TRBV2	ASNREGAVHEQY
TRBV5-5	ASSRRGTSTDTQY
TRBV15	ATSIPERIKQDSNQPQH
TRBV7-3	ASSPGSTDTQY
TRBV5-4	ASSRSGSGTQY
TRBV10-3	AISGGGHANTGELF
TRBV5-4	ASSERQGSYEQY
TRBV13	ASSSPRQGGYGYT
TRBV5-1	ASSLDGNTGELF
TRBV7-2	ASSLPLGGIGELF